A selection of T cell receptor beta chains follows, all from one sample in a study of metastatic and nonmetastatic thyroid tumors. TCRdb redid the clone calls on the PCR reads using MiXCR. The sample lists about 8,000 clones, about 23% seen once, with 15% to 18% in the top ten. The sequencing sample was made of tumor tissue. The receptors derive from a female donor with papillary thyroid cancer or a benign thyroid nodule (not recorded which). Some clones in this sample may be carry-over from other donors' samples. Each CDR3 is given with its conserved first and last residue. A D gene is named only where the DNA matches it firmly. Part of the rows lack a size; the others show once, few, many or a class for expanded clones.

j_gene	abundance	d_gene	v_gene	CDR3nt	CDR3aa
TRBJ1-5	many	.	TRBV7-3	TGTGCCAGCAGCTCCCTACAGGGTACGCCCCAGCATTTT	CASSSLQGTPQHF
TRBJ2-3	many	TRBD2	TRBV15	TGTGCCACGGGGGGGAGCACAGATACGCAGTATTTT	CATGGSTDTQYF
TRBJ1-4	many	.	TRBV5-1	TGCGCCAGCAGCTTGGGGGAGTCAACTAATGAAAAACTGTTTTTT	CASSLGESTNEKLFF
TRBJ2-1	few	.	TRBV2	TGTGCCAGCAGTCATAGCGCCCGCTCCTACAATGAGCAGTTCTTC	CASSHSARSYNEQFF
TRBJ2-7	medium-sized	TRBD1	TRBV7-8	TGTGCCAGCAGCTTAGTACAGGGGGGCATCTACGAGCAGTACTTC	CASSLVQGGIYEQYF
TRBJ2-7	.	TRBD2	TRBV5-1	TGCGCCAGCAGCTTGAGGGCCAGCGGGAGCGTATCCTACGAGCAGTACTTC	CASSLRASGSVSYEQYF
TRBJ2-7	few	.	TRBV12-3/TRBV12-4	TGTGCCAGCAGTTTATTTATCCCCGAGCAGTACTTC	CASSLFIPEQYF
TRBJ1-3	many	.	TRBV18	TGTGCCAGCTCACCACCTTTGACAGCTGGAAACACCATATATTTT	CASSPPLTAGNTIYF
TRBJ1-3	medium-sized	.	TRBV12-3/TRBV12-4	TGTGCCAGCAGTTCCGGGGGAAACACCATATATTTT	CASSSGGNTIYF
TRBJ1-5	medium-sized	.	TRBV20-1	TGCAGTGCTACTTTATCCGGACACACCTATAGCAATCAGCCCCAGCATTTT	CSATLSGHTYSNQPQHF